This T cell receptor beta chain was profiled in a study of monozygotic twins with inflammatory bowel disease. A 6-nucleotide sample barcode was carried by the UMIs, which template switching added. TCRdb reprocessed the 5' RACE reads, keeping one entry per CDR3 protein, no DNA. The sample yields about 210,000 distinct CDR3 sequences, of which the top ten take up 1.6%. This CDR3 has 13 residues. CDR1 and CDR2 (germline): SGHTA, FQGTGA. This chain uses TRBV7-3 with TRBJ2-5. Sequenced: blood. The TCR sequence derives from a human donor with ulcerative colitis or Crohn's disease, or a healthy co-twin of an affected twin (not recorded which). The CDR3 region is CASSTSGRETQYF.